The subject of this entry is one T cell receptor (beta chain). This sample was taken from a study of blood T cell repertoires in COVID-19. Across the whole study: From the United States, Italy and Spain came samples of acute and convalescent COVID-19. From T cells, B-cell-depleted T cells, or PBMCs came the material, which was cDNA or gDNA.

In the study's own analysis: Scientists estimated how many nucleated cells there were by amplifying reference gene primers. Some clones are missing from TCRdb's copy, which holds only in-frame ones; the method was immunoSEQ multiplex PCR. V and J calls and clone size come straight from that table; D and trimming were deduced from the DNA. The sample includes 200,000 to 300,000 clones, 84% of them seen just once. The V end lost 5 bases, the J end lost 6 bases, and 10 bases lay between the germline ends. The germline V gene has CDR1 LNHDA and CDR2 SQIVND (reference sequence). CDR3 size: 12 residues. The sequenced material came from peripheral blood. This TCR derives from a man aged 55 to 70 with acute or convalescent COVID-19. V gene TRBV19 combines with J gene TRBJ1-2, with D maybe TRBD1 (6 bases). CDR3 DNA sequence: TGTGCCAGTAGTGGACAGAATCATGGCTACACCTTC. Translating gives CASSGQNHGYTF.